One sample yielded the 11 T cell receptor beta chains listed below, sequenced in a study of shared clonotypes between healthy human individuals. The method was immunoSEQ multiplex PCR; TCRdb's version includes in-frame clones alone and lacks a portion of them. Seen here are roughly 720,000 clones, less than 95% observed once, and the top ten hold 30% to 40%. The sample comprised memory CD8+ T cells from PBMCs. Subset: CD45RO+ cells pooled with CCR7-negative TemRA cells. The receptors were sampled from a man between 18 and 29 years old in good health. Some clones in this sample may be carry-over from other donors' samples.

The chain uses TRBV7-3 and TRBJ2-2; 8 nucleotides line up with TRBD2. J was trimmed by 2 bases and V by 1 base; bases with no gene match: 6. The germline V gene encodes CDR1 SGHTA and CDR2 FQGTGA. The CDR3 length is 17 residues. The CDR3 region is CASSLRPGRVNTGELFF. The CDR3 DNA follows: TGTGCCAGCAGCTTAAGGCCCGGGAGGGTTAACACCGGGGAGCTGTTTTTT.

The rearrangement uses TRBV7-6 and TRBJ2-7; D might be TRBD1 or TRBD2, each matching 5 bases. Germline values: CDR1 SGHVS, CDR2 FNYEAQ. Trimming stripped 5 bases from V and 4 bases from J, with 24 bases between. The length of the CDR3 is 17 residues. The CDR3 DNA is TGTGCCAGCAGCAAACCGAGGGGTGGAGTAGTTTCGTACGAGCAGTACTTC. Translation gives CASSKPRGGVVSYEQYF.

V usage is TRBV27 and J usage is TRBJ2-7; D unresolved. The V gene lost 6 bases and the J gene lost 6 bases, with 9 bases spanning the gap. This CDR3 comprises 11 residues. Per germline, CDR1 MNHEY and CDR2 SMNVEV (reference sequence). CDR3 residues: CASSQRGEQYF. In nucleotides, the CDR3 is TGTGCCAGCAGCCAAAGAGGCGAGCAGTACTTC.

This clone was counted a single time. J is TRBJ2-3 and V is TRBV4-1, with TRBD2 matching 11 bases. Germline trimming cut 1 base from V and 3 bases from J; bases unmatched to any gene: 6. Per germline, CDR1 MGHRA and CDR2 YSYEKL. The CDR3 sequence is 17 residues long. The CDR3 coding sequence is TGCGCCAGCAGCCAAGGTGCTAGCGGGAGGTTAACAGATACGCAGTATTTT. It translates to CASSQGASGRLTDTQYF.

This rearrangement joins TRBV2 to TRBJ2-4; TRBD1 or TRBD2 may be the D gene (5 bases each). This CDR3 contains 14 residues. From germline, CDR1 is SNHLY and CDR2 FYNNEI. V shed 11 bases and J shed 5 bases, with 19 bases lying between them. This chain's CDR3 is CAAGMRGMENIQYF. The DNA of the CDR3 is TGTGCCGCCGGAATGAGGGGAATGGAAAACATTCAGTACTTC.

CDR3 in amino acids: CACPGLAGVRYNEQFF. In nucleotides, the CDR3 is TGTGCCTGCCCGGGACTAGCGGGAGTACGCTACAATGAGCAGTTCTTC. V is TRBV30 and J is TRBJ2-1; TRBD2 matches 14 bases. Germline lookup yields CDR1 GTSNPN and CDR2 SVGIG (reference sequence). This CDR3 has 16 amino acids. Trimming removed 6 bases from V and 3 bases from J; junction bases left unmatched: 7.

This sequence joins TRBV2 and TRBJ2-3; TRBD2 agrees at 12 bases. This CDR3 is built from 15 residues. J lost 7 bases, V lost 6 bases, and 8 bases had no gene match. CDR1 is SNHLY, CDR2 FYNNEI, per germline. In nucleotides, the CDR3 is TGTGCCAGCAGACTCACTAGCGGGAGGTTGTATACGCAGTATTTT. It yields the protein CASRLTSGRLYTQYF.

The chain joins TRBV5-8 to TRBJ1-1; 8 nucleotides align to TRBD1. The V and J ends lost 5 bases and 0 bases, in that order; junction bases with no gene match: 12. Looked up from germline, CDR1 is SGHTS and CDR2 is YDEGEE. The CDR3 covers 17 residues. The CDR3, as DNA: TGTGCCAGCAGTCCCGGACAGGGAAGGGTCTTGAACACTGAAGCTTTCTTT. Amino acid sequence: CASSPGQGRVLNTEAFF.

This clone was found a few times. The chain recombines TRBV7-8 with TRBJ1-4, with D possibly matching TRBD1 (5 bases). The germline gives CDR1 SGHVS, CDR2 FQNEAQ. There are 13 residues in the CDR3. The V and J ends lost 5 bases and 5 bases respectively, with 9 bases between them. Here the CDR3 DNA reads TGTGCCAGCAGCCCACACAGGAATGAAAAACTGTTTTTT. Translating it yields CASSPHRNEKLFF.

The chain carries TRBV5-6 and TRBJ1-6; D ambiguous. The CDR3 covers 12 residues. The V gene lost 4 bases and the J gene lost 7 bases, with 6 bases spanning the gap. Germline V CDR1 and CDR2: SGHDT, YYEEEE. The CDR3 sequence is CASSPHNSPLHF. DNA for the CDR3: TGTGCCAGCAGCCCACACAATTCACCCCTCCACTTT.

This clone was seen once. The junction departs from the called germline gene at one end, perhaps through a read error. V gene TRBV9 combines with J gene TRBJ1-4; 7 nucleotides agree with TRBD1. The V gene's germline CDR1 is SGDLS and CDR2 YYNGEE. The CDR3 contains 17 residues. The CDR3 bases are TGTGCCAGTAGCGTCAGGGGGAACGGGGAGACAAGGGAAAAACTGTTTTTT. Translating gives CASSVRGNGETREKLFF. The entire variable domain, with the rest obtained from reference TRBV9 and TRBJ1-4, is as follows: DSGVTQTPKHLITATGQRVTLRCSPRSGDLSVYWYQQSLDQGLQFLIQYYNGEERAKGNILERFSAQQFPDLHSELNLSSLELGDSALYFCASSVRGNGETREKLFFGSGTQLSVL.